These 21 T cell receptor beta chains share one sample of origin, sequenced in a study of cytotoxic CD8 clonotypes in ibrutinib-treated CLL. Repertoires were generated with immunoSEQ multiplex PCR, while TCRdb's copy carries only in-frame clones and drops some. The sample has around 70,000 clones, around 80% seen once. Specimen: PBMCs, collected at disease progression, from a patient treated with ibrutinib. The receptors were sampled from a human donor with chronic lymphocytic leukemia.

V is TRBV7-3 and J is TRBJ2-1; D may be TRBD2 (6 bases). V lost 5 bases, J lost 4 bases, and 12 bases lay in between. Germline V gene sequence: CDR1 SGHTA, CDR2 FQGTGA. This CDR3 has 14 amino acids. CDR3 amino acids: CASSPGTLYNEQFF. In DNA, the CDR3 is TGTGCCAGCAGCCCAGGGACTCTATACAATGAGCAGTTCTTC.

CDR3 region: CSVGDFTGELFF. The CDR3 coding sequence is TGCAGCGTCGGGGACTTCACCGGGGAGCTGTTTTTT. The V call is TRBV29-1, the J call TRBJ2-2; maybe TRBD2 (6 bases). The CDR3 is 12 amino acids. Germline values: CDR1 SQVTM, CDR2 ANQGSEA. V lost 6 bases to trimming and J lost 4 bases, with 9 bases between them.

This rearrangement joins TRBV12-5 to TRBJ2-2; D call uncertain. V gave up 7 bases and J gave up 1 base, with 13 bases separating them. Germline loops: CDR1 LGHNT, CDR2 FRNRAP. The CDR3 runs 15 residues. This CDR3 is CASASWERNTGELFF. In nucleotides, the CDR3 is TGTGCTAGTGCCTCATGGGAACGGAACACCGGGGAGCTGTTTTTT.

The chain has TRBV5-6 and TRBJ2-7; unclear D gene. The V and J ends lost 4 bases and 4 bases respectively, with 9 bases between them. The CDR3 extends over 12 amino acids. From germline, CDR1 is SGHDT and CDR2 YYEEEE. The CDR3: CASSADHYEQYF. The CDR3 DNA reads TGTGCCAGCAGCGCGGACCATTACGAGCAGTACTTC.

The CDR3 here is CAWSVGLGQGKFGGYTF. DNA of the CDR3: TGTGCCTGGAGTGTAGGGTTGGGACAGGGGAAATTCGGGGGCTACACCTTC. The rearrangement uses TRBV30 and TRBJ1-2; 10 nucleotides align to TRBD1. The CDR3 length is 17 residues. Trimming removed 0 bases from V and 8 bases from J; junction bases left unmatched: 15. Germline-derived CDR1 and CDR2 are GTSNPN and SVGIG (reference sequence).

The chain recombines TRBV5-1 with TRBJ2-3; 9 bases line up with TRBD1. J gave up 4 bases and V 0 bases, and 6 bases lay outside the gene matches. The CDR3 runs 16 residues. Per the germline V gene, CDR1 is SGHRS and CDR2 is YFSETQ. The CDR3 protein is CASSLAGTGQADTQYF. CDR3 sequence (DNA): TGCGCCAGCAGCTTGGCCGGGACAGGGCAGGCAGATACGCAGTATTTT.

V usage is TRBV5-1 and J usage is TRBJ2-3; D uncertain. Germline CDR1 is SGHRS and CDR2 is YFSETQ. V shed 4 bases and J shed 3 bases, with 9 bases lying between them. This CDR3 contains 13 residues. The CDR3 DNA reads TGCGCCAGCAGCCCGAAAGCAACAGATACGCAGTATTTT. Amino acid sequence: CASSPKATDTQYF.

The CDR3 sequence is CASSPLEREGAEAFF. CDR3 nucleotide sequence: TGTGCCAGCAGCCCTCTTGAGAGGGAGGGGGCCGAAGCTTTCTTT. The genes are TRBV25-1 and TRBJ1-1; 7 nucleotides agree with TRBD1. The CDR3 spans 15 residues. J gave up 8 bases and V 6 bases, and 15 bases lay outside the gene matches. Germline assignment: CDR1 MGHDK and CDR2 SYGVNS.

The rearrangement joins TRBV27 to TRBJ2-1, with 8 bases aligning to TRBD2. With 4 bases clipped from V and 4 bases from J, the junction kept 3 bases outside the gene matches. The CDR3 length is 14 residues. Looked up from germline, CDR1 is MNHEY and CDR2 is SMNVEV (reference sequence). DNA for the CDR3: TGTGCCAGCAGTTGGCGGGAGGAGTACAATGAGCAGTTCTTC. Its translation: CASSWREEYNEQFF.

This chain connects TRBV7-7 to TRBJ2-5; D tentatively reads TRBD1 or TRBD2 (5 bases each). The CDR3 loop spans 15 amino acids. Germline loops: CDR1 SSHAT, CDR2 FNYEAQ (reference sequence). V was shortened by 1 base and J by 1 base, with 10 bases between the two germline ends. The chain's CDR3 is CASSLVAGTQETQYF. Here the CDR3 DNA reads TGTGCCAGCAGCTTAGTCGCAGGGACCCAAGAGACCCAGTACTTC. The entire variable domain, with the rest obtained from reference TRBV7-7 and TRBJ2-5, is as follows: GAGVSQSPRYKVTKRGQDVTLRCDPISSHATLYWYQQALGQGPEFLTYFNYEAQPDKSGLPSDRFSAERPEGSISTLTIQRTEQRDSAMYRCASSLVAGTQETQYFGPGTRLLVL.

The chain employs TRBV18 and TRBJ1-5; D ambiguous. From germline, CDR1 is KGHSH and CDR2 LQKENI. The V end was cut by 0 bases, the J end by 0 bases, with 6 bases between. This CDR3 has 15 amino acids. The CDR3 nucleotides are TGTGCCAGCTCACCACCTACAGTTAGCAATCAGCCCCAGCATTTT. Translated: CASSPPTVSNQPQHF.

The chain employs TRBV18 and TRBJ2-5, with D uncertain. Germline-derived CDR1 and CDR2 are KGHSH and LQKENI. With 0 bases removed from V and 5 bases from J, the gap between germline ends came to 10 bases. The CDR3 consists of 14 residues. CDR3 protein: CASSPPTLRETQYF. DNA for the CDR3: TGTGCCAGCTCACCACCGACACTGAGGGAGACCCAGTACTTC.

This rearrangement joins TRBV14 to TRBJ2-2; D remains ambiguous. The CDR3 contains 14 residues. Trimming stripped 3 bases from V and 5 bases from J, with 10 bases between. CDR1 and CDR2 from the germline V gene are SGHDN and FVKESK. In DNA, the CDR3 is TGTGCCAGCAGCCACTTATCCCTTACCGGGGAGCTGTTTTTT. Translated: CASSHLSLTGELFF. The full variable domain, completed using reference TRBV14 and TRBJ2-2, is EAGVTQFPSHSVIEKGQTVTLRCDPISGHDNLYWYRRVMGKEIKFLLHFVKESKQDESGMPNNRFLAERTGGTYSTLKVQPAELEDSGVYFCASSHLSLTGELFFGEGSRLTVL.

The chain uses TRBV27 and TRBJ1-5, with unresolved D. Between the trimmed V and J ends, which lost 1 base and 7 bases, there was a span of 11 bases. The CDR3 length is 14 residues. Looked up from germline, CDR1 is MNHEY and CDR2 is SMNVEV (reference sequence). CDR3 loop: CASSLYSLPQPQHF. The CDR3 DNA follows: TGTGCCAGCAGTTTATATTCCCTTCCCCAGCCCCAGCATTTT.

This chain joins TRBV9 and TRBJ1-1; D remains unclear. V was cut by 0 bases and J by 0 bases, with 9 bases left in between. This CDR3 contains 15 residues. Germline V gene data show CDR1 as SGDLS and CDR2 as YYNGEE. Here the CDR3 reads CASSVGRAVNTEAFF. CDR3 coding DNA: TGTGCCAGCAGCGTAGGGAGGGCAGTGAACACTGAAGCTTTCTTT.

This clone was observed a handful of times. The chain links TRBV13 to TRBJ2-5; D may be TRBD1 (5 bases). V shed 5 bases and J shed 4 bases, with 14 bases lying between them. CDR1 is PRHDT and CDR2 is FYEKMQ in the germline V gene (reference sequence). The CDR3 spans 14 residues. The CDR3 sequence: CASSARLGAETQYF. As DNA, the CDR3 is TGTGCCAGCAGCGCCCGATTAGGGGCAGAGACCCAGTACTTC. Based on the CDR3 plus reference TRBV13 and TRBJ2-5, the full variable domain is AAGVIQSPRHLIKEKRETATLKCYPIPRHDTVYWYQQGPGQDPQFLISFYEKMQSDKGSIPDRFSAQQFSDYHSELNMSSLELGDSALYFCASSARLGAETQYFGPGTRLLVL.

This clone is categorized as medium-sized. CDR3 DNA: TGTGCCAGCACCAGCGGGACGGCGGGGAATGAGCAGTTCTTC. Protein sequence: CASTSGTAGNEQFF. The rearrangement links TRBV27 to TRBJ2-1; 7 nucleotides agree with TRBD2. This CDR3 comprises 14 residues. Trimming at V came to 7 bases and at J to 7 bases, leaving 10 bases not matched to a gene. CDR1 and CDR2 (germline): MNHEY, SMNVEV (reference sequence).

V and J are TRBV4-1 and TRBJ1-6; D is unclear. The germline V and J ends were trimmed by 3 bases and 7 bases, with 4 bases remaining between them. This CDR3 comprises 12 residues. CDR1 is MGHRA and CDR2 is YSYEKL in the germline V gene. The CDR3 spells CASSQANSPLHF. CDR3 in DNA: TGCGCCAGCAGCCAGGCAAATTCACCCCTCCACTTT.

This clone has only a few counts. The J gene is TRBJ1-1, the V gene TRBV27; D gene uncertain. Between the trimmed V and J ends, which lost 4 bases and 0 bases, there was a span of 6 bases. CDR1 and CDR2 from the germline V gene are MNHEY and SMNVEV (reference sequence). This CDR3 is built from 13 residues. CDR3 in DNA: TGTGCCAGCAGTTCGACGTTGAACACTGAAGCTTTCTTT. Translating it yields CASSSTLNTEAFF.

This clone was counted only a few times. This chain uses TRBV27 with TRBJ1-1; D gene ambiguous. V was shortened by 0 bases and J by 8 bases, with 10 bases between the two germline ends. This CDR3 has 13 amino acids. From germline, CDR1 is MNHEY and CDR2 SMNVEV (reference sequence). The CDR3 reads CASSLSPELEAFF. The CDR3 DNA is TGTGCCAGCAGTTTATCGCCAGAGTTAGAAGCTTTCTTT.

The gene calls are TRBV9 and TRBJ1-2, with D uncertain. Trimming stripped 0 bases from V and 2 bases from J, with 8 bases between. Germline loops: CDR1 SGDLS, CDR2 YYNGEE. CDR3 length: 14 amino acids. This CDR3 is CASSVGGENYGYTF. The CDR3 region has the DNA TGTGCCAGCAGCGTAGGTGGAGAGAACTATGGCTACACCTTC.